The clone carrying this TCR beta chain was recorded at least ten times. Its antigen is not known. This sample stems from a study of T-cell reconstitution after alpha-beta-depleted transplantation in children. General study findings and limits: T-cell numbers and diversity one year post-transplant derived largely from freshly generated T cells. Several hundred expanded graft clones reportedly gave rise to the alpha-beta T cells present about two months after transplant.

Germline CDR1 and CDR2: DFQATT and SNEGSKA (reference sequence). The ends were cut back, 3 bases at V and 8 bases at J, with 16 bases in the middle. CDR3 length: 13 residues. Unique molecular identifiers featured in how the TCRbeta library was prepared. In TCRdb, the PCR reads were re-called with MiXCR into one record per CDR3 protein. This table holds about 280,000 distinct CDR3 sequences, approximately 10% found once. The chain combines TRBV20-1 with TRBJ1-2, with D maybe TRBD1 (5 bases). The receptor comes from a male patient between 2 and 15 years old who had a stem cell transplant for chronic granulomatous disease, so the T cells may come from the graft donor. Material: peripheral blood, obtained 180 days after TCRalphabeta/CD19-depleted stem cell transplant. CDR3 protein: CSASQGLVSGYTF. CDR3 nucleotide sequence: TGCAGTGCTAGTCAGGGCCTTGTCTCGGGCTACACCTTC.